The 4 T cell receptor beta chains reported below all come from one sample, sequenced in a study of shared clonotypes between healthy human individuals. TCRdb keeps only in-frame clones here, not all; method: immunoSEQ multiplex PCR. The sample includes 2 million to 2.5 million clones, around 95% of them seen just once. The sequenced sample was naive CD4+ T cells sorted from blood. This sample's subset: CD45RA+ positively selected. The receptors shown here come from a young man in good health.

The chain joins TRBV2 to TRBJ2-3; D remains unclear. There are 14 residues in the CDR3. Germline assignment: CDR1 SNHLY and CDR2 FYNNEI. Trimming took off 1 base at V and 4 bases at J, with 9 bases between the two ends. This chain's CDR3 is CASSEVPAADTQYF. The CDR3 DNA sequence: TGTGCCAGCAGTGAAGTTCCAGCCGCAGATACGCAGTATTTT.

The rearrangement joins TRBV5-1 to TRBJ2-3, with 7 bases lining up with TRBD1. This CDR3 contains 15 residues. J gave up 1 base and V 4 bases, and 6 bases lay outside the gene matches. The germline CDR1 and CDR2 sequences are SGHRS and YFSETQ. CDR3 in DNA: TGCGCCAGCAGCAACACAGGGGCACGCACAGATACGCAGTATTTT. Translated, it gives CASSNTGARTDTQYF.

The chain couples TRBV4-3 to TRBJ2-7; possible D gene TRBD1, 6 bases. V lost 4 bases, J lost 3 bases, and 16 bases lay in between. The CDR3 runs to 15 residues. From germline, CDR1 is LGHNA and CDR2 YSLEER. The CDR3 here is CASSPHGAGDYEQYF. DNA for the CDR3: TGCGCCAGCAGCCCCCACGGGGCAGGGGACTACGAGCAGTACTTC.

The rearrangement joins TRBV27 to TRBJ2-5; 7 positions match TRBD1. Germline V lookup: CDR1 MNHEY, CDR2 SMNVEV (reference sequence). J lost 13 bases, V lost 0 bases, and 8 bases had no gene match. CDR3 size: 13 residues. In DNA form, the CDR3 reads TGTGCCAGCAGTTTATCGTCCAACAGGGGTCGGTACTTC. Amino acid sequence: CASSLSSNRGRYF.